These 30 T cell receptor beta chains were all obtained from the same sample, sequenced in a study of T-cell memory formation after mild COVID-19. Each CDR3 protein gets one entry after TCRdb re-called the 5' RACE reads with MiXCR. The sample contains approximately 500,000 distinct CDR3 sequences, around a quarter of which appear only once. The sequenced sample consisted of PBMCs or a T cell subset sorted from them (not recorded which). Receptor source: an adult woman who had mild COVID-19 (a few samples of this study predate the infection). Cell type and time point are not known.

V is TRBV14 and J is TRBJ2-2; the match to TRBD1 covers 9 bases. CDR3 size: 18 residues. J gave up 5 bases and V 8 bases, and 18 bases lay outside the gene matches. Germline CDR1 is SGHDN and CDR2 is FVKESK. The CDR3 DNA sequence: TGTGCCAGCTGCCCGAGGCTCCAGGACAGGGGAGGGACCGGGGAGCTGTTTTTT. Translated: CASCPRLQDRGGTGELFF. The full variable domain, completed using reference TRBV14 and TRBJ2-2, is EAGVTQFPSHSVIEKGQTVTLRCDPISGHDNLYWYRRVMGKEIKFLLHFVKESKQDESGMPNNRFLAERTGGTYSTLKVQPAELEDSGVYFCASCPRLQDRGGTGELFFGEGSRLTVL.

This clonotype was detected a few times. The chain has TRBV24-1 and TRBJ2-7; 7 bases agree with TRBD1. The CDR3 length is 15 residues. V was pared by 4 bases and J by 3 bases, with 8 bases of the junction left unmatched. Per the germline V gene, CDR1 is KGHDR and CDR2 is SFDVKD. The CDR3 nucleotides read TGTGCCACCAGTGAGGACAGGCTCCCGTGCTACGAGCAGTACTTC. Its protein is CATSEDRLPCYEQYF.

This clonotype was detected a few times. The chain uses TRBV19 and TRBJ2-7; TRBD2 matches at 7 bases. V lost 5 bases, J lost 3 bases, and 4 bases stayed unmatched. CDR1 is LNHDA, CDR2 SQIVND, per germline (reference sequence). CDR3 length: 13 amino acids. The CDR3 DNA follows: TGTGCCAGTAGTCCGGCGGGAGTCTACGAGCAGTACTTC. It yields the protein CASSPAGVYEQYF.

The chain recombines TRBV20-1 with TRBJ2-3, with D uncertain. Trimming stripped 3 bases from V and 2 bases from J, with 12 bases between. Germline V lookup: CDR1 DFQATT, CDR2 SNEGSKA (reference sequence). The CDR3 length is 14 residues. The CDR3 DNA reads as TGCAGTGCTAGGACACCTATCTTCACAGATACGCAGTATTTT. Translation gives CSARTPIFTDTQYF.

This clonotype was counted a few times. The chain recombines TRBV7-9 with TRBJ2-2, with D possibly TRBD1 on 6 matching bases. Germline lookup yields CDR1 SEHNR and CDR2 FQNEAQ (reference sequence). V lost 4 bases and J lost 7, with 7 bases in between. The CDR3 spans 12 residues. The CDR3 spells CASSWDNGELFF. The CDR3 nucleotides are TGTGCCAGCAGCTGGGACAACGGGGAGCTGTTTTTT.

This CDR3 reads CASSLGAGRMNTEAFF. The CDR3 nucleotides read TGTGCCAGCAGCTTAGGTGCAGGGAGGATGAACACTGAAGCTTTCTTT. The genes are TRBV7-2 and TRBJ1-1; D is possibly TRBD1 (5 bases). The CDR3 extends over 16 amino acids. Trimming stripped 1 base from V and 0 bases from J, with 12 bases between. Germline V gene data show CDR1 as SGHTA and CDR2 as FQGNSA.

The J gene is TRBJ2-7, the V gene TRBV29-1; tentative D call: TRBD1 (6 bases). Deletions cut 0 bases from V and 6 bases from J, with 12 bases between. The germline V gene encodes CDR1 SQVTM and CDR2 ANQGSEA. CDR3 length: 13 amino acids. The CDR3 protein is CSVEEGALREQYF. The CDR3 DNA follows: TGCAGCGTTGAAGAGGGGGCACTTCGCGAGCAGTACTTC.

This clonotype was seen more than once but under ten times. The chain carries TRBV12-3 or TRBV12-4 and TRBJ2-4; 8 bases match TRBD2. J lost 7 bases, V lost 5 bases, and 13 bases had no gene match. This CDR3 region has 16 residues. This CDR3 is CASSGGGGLPGNIQYF. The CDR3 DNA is TGTGCCAGCAGTGGGGGCGGGGGGCTCCCTGGGAACATTCAGTACTTC.

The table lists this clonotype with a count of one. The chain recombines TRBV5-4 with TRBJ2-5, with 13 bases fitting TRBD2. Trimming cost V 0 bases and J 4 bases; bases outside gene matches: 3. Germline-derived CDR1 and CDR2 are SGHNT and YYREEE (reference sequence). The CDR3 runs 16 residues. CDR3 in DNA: TGTGCCAGCAGCTTGGGAACTAGCGGGGGGGCAGAGACCCAGTACTTC. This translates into CASSLGTSGGAETQYF.

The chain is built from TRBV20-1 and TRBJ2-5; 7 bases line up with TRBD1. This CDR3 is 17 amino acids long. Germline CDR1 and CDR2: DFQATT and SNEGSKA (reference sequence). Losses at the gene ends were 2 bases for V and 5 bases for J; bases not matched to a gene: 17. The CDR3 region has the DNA TGCAGTGCTAGAAAATTCCGAGACAGGGAGCCCCAGGAGACCCAGTACTTC. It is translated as CSARKFRDREPQETQYF.

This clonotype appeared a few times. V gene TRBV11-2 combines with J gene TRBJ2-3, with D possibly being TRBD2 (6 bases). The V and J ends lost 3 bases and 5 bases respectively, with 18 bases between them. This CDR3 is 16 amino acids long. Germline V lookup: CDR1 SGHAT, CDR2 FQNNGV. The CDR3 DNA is TGTGCCAGCAGCTTTACGCCCCCACGGGGGATAGATACGCAGTATTTT. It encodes CASSFTPPRGIDTQYF.

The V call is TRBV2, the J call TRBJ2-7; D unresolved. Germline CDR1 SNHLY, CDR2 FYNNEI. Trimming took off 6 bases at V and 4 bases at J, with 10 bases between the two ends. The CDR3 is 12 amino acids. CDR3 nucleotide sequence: TGTGCCAGCAGGGATGACACTTACGAGCAGTACTTC. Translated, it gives CASRDDTYEQYF.

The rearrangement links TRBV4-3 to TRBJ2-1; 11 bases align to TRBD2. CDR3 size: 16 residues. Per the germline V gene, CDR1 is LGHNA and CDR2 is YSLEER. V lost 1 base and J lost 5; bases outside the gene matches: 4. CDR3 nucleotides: TGCGCCAGCAGCCAAGTGTGGGGACTAGCGGACAATGAGCAGTTCTTC. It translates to CASSQVWGLADNEQFF.

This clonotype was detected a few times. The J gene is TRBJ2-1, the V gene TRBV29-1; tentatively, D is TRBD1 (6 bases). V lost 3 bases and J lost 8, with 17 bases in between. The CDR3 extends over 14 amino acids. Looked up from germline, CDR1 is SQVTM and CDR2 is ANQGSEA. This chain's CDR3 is CSVDVQGLSDEQFF. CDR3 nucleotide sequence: TGCAGCGTTGATGTACAGGGATTAAGCGATGAGCAGTTCTTC.

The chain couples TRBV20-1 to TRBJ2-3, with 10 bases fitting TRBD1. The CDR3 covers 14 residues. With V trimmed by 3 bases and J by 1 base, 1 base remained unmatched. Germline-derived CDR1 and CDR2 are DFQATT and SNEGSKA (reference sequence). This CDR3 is CSARGTGGTDTQYF. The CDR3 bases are TGCAGTGCTAGGGGGACAGGGGGCACAGATACGCAGTATTTT.

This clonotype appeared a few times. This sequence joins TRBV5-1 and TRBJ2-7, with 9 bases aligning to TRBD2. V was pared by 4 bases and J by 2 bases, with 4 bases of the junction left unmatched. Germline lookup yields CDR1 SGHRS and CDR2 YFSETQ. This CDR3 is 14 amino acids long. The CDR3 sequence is CASSPASGTYEQYF. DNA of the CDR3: TGCGCCAGCAGCCCGGCTAGCGGGACCTACGAGCAGTACTTC.

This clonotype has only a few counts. The CDR3 protein is CASSLDGEGIVQYF. CDR3 DNA sequence: TGTGCCAGCAGCTTGGATGGAGAAGGAATAGTGCAGTACTTC. V and J are TRBV9 and TRBJ2-7; no clear D gene. This CDR3 has 14 amino acids. V shed 4 bases and J shed 9 bases, with 20 bases lying between them. Germline V gives CDR1 SGDLS, CDR2 YYNGEE.

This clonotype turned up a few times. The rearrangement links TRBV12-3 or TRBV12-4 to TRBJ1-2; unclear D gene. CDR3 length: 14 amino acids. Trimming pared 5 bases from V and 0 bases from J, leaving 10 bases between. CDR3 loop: CASSPGNANYGYTF. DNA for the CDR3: TGTGCCAGCAGTCCAGGCAATGCTAACTATGGCTACACCTTC.

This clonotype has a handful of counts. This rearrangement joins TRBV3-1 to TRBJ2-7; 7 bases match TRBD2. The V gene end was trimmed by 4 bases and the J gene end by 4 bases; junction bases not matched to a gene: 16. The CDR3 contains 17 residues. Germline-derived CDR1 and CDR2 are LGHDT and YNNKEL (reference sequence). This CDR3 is CASSRLRGGLGAYEQYF. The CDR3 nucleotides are TGTGCCAGCAGCCGTCTCCGGGGCGGACTAGGCGCGTACGAGCAGTACTTC.

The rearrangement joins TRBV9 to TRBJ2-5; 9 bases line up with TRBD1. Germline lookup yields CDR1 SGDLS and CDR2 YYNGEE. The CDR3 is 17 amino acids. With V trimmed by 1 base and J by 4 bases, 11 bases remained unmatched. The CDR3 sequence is CASSVLPGQGSAETQYF. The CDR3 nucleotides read TGTGCCAGCAGCGTACTCCCGGGACAGGGTTCGGCAGAGACCCAGTACTTC.

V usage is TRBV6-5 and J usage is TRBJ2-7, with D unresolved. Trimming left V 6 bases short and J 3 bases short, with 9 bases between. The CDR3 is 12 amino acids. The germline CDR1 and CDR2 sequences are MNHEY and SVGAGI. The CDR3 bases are TGTGCCAGCAGCCCACATCTCTACGAGCAGTACTTC. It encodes CASSPHLYEQYF.

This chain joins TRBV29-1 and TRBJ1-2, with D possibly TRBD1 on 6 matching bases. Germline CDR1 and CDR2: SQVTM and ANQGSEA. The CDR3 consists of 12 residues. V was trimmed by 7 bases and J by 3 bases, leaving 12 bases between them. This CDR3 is CSAGEEHYGYTF. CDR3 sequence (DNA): TGCAGCGCAGGGGAAGAACACTATGGCTACACCTTC.

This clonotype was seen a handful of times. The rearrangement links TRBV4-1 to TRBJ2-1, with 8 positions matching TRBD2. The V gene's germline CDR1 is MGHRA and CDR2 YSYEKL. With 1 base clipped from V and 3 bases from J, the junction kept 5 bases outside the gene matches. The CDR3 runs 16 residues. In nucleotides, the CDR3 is TGCGCCAGCAGCCAAGGAAGCGGGGGAATCTACAATGAGCAGTTCTTC. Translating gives CASSQGSGGIYNEQFF.

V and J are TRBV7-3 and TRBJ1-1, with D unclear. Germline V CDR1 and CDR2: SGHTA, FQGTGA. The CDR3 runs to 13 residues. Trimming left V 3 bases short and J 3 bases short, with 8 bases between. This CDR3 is CASSFGQDTEAFF. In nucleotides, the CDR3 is TGTGCCAGCAGCTTTGGGCAAGACACTGAAGCTTTCTTT. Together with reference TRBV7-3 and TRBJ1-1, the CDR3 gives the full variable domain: GAGVSQTPSNKVTEKGKYVELRCDPISGHTALYWYRQSLGQGPEFLIYFQGTGAADDSGLPNDRFFAVRPEGSVSTLKIQRTERGDSAVYLCASSFGQDTEAFFGQGTRLTVV.

As DNA, the CDR3 is TGTGCCAGCAGCGTAGGAAATGCCGCTGGGGAGCAGTACTTC. It codes for CASSVGNAAGEQYF. This chain links TRBV9 with TRBJ2-7; D not certain. From germline, CDR1 is SGDLS and CDR2 YYNGEE. V dropped 0 bases and J dropped 7 bases, with 14 bases sitting between them. This CDR3 comprises 14 residues. The full variable domain, completed using reference TRBV9 and TRBJ2-7, is DSGVTQTPKHLITATGQRVTLRCSPRSGDLSVYWYQQSLDQGLQFLIQYYNGEERAKGNILERFSAQQFPDLHSELNLSSLELGDSALYFCASSVGNAAGEQYFGPGTRLTVT.

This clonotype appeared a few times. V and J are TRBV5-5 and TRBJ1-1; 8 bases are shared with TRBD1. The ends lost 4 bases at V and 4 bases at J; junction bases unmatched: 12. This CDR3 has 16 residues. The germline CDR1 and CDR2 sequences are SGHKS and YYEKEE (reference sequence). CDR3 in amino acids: CASSPRTGREGTEAFF. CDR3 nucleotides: TGTGCCAGCAGCCCGAGGACAGGGAGGGAGGGCACTGAAGCTTTCTTT.

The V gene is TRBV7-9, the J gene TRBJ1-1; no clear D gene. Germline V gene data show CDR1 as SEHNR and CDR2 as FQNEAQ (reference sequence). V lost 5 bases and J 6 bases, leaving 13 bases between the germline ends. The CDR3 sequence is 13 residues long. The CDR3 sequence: CASSHGTDPEAFF. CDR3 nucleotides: TGTGCCAGCAGCCACGGTACAGATCCTGAAGCTTTCTTT.

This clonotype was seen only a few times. CDR3 in DNA: TGTGCCAGCAGCTTGGGACAGGGAAGGGCCACCTACGAGCAGTACTTC. This sequence encodes CASSLGQGRATYEQYF. The chain uses TRBV5-5 and TRBJ2-7; TRBD1 agrees at 7 bases. V shed 0 bases, J shed 2 bases, and the junction held 8 bases outside the gene matches. The CDR3 covers 16 residues. Per germline, CDR1 SGHKS and CDR2 YYEKEE (reference sequence).

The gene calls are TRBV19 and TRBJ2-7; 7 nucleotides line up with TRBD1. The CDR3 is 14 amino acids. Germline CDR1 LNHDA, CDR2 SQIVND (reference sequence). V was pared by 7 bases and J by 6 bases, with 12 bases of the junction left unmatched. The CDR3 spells CASKGDRDPSEQYF. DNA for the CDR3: TGTGCCAGTAAAGGAGACAGGGACCCCTCCGAGCAGTACTTC.

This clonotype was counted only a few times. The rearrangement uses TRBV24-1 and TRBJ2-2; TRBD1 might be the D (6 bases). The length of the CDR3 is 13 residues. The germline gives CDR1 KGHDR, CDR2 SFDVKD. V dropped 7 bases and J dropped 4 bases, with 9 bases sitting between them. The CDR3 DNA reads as TGTGCCACCAGGGACAGCCTCACCGGGGAGCTGTTTTTT. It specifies CATRDSLTGELFF.